A single sample gave rise to the 27 T cell receptor beta chains below, sequenced in a study of shared clonotypes between healthy human individuals. Some clones are missing from TCRdb's copy, which holds only in-frame ones; the method was immunoSEQ multiplex PCR. The table has about 2 million clones, roughly 95% seen once; the top ten hold 0.13%. Specimen: naive CD4+ T cells sorted from blood. Specified subset: CD45RA+ positively selected. These receptors all come from a man aged 18 to 35 in good health.

The gene calls are TRBV7-8 and TRBJ2-2, with 9 bases lining up with TRBD1. This CDR3 has 15 amino acids. V lost 5 bases and J lost 3; bases outside the gene matches: 4. Germline V lookup: CDR1 SGHVS, CDR2 FQNEAQ. CDR3: CASSRQGEDTGELFF. DNA for the CDR3: TGTGCCAGCAGCAGACAGGGGGAGGACACCGGGGAGCTGTTTTTT. The full variable domain, completed using reference TRBV7-8 and TRBJ2-2, is GAGVSQSPRYKVAKRGQDVALRCDPISGHVSLFWYQQALGQGPEFLTYFQNEAQLDKSGLPSDRFFAERPEGSVSTLKIQRTQQEDSAVYLCASSRQGEDTGELFFGEGSRLTVL.

The chain combines TRBV30 with TRBJ2-7, with a tentative D call TRBD2 (6 bases). CDR1 is GTSNPN, CDR2 SVGIG, per germline (reference sequence). The CDR3 covers 13 residues. V was clipped by 2 bases and J by 3 bases, with 11 bases between them. CDR3 coding DNA: TGTGCCTGGAGTAGGGGAGGACTCTACGAGCAGTACTTC. Protein product: CAWSRGGLYEQYF.

The chain links TRBV19 to TRBJ1-4; 9 bases are shared with TRBD1. Germline V gene lookup returns CDR1 LNHDA and CDR2 SQIVND (reference sequence). Trimming at V came to 7 bases and at J to 0 bases, leaving 9 bases not matched to a gene. The CDR3 length is 17 residues. CDR3 residues: CASMVNRGPATNEKLFF. CDR3 bases: TGTGCCAGTATGGTTAACAGGGGGCCTGCAACTAATGAAAAACTGTTTTTT.

The rearrangement uses TRBV5-1 and TRBJ2-7; 8 nucleotides line up with TRBD2. The CDR3 has 15 amino acids. Per the germline V gene, CDR1 is SGHRS and CDR2 is YFSETQ. V dropped 3 bases and J dropped 4; count of bases not matched to a gene: 9. The CDR3 spells CASSSRISGGYEQYF. The CDR3 DNA sequence: TGCGCCAGCAGCTCGCGAATCAGCGGGGGATACGAGCAGTACTTC.

V is TRBV27 and J is TRBJ1-5; TRBD1 agrees at 7 bases. Looked up from germline, CDR1 is MNHEY and CDR2 is SMNVEV (reference sequence). Losses at the gene ends were 6 bases for V and 1 base for J; bases not matched to a gene: 6. This CDR3 has 15 residues. CDR3 protein: CASSPDRRSNQPQHF. CDR3 coding DNA: TGTGCCAGCAGCCCGGACAGGAGAAGCAATCAGCCCCAGCATTTT.

The chain couples TRBV30 to TRBJ2-6; the match to TRBD1 covers 8 bases. The trim removed 5 bases at V and 3 bases at J, leaving 3 bases unmatched. Germline values: CDR1 GTSNPN, CDR2 SVGIG (reference sequence). The CDR3 has 14 amino acids. CDR3 sequence reads: CAWQTGDGANVLTF. The CDR3 DNA reads TGTGCCTGGCAGACAGGGGATGGGGCCAACGTCCTGACTTTC.

The rearrangement joins TRBV5-4 to TRBJ1-2; D gene ambiguous. The V end lost 0 bases, the J end lost 0 bases, and 9 bases lay between the germline ends. The CDR3 runs to 15 residues. Germline-derived CDR1 and CDR2 are SGHNT and YYREEE (reference sequence). CDR3 region: CASSLGSGTNYGYTF. In nucleotides, the CDR3 is TGTGCCAGCAGCTTGGGTTCCGGTACTAACTATGGCTACACCTTC.

The chain couples TRBV19 to TRBJ2-7, with a weak D call TRBD2 (5 bases). The CDR3 runs 12 residues. Per the germline V gene, CDR1 is LNHDA and CDR2 is SQIVND (reference sequence). The V end was cut by 5 bases, the J end by 3 bases, with 8 bases between. CDR3 protein: CASSGGDYEQYF. The CDR3 nucleotides are TGTGCCAGTAGTGGAGGAGACTACGAGCAGTACTTC.

The V gene is TRBV19, the J gene TRBJ2-1; D uncertain. Germline V gene data show CDR1 as LNHDA and CDR2 as SQIVND (reference sequence). V shed 4 bases and J shed 6 bases, with 10 bases lying between them. The length of the CDR3 is 13 residues. CDR3 sequence: CASSTYLGNEQFF. CDR3 DNA sequence: TGTGCCAGTAGTACGTATCTGGGCAATGAGCAGTTCTTC.

This chain joins TRBV4-1 and TRBJ1-4, with D possibly being TRBD1 (5 bases). The ends were cut back, 1 base at V and 4 bases at J, with 16 bases in the middle. The CDR3 runs to 17 residues. Germline V lookup: CDR1 MGHRA, CDR2 YSYEKL. The DNA of the CDR3 is TGCGCCAGCAGCCAAGCCGGTGGCGGGAGGGGTAATGAAAAACTGTTTTTT. Residues: CASSQAGGGRGNEKLFF.

About this clone itself: This CDR3 is also generated by other DNA sequences in the sample. The genes are TRBV18 and TRBJ1-5, with D tentatively TRBD1 (5 bases). The germline CDR1 and CDR2 sequences are KGHSH and LQKENI. V lost 3 bases, J lost 3 bases, and 6 bases lay in between. The CDR3 loop spans 13 amino acids. The CDR3 DNA follows: TGTGCCAGCTCACCGACAGACAATCAGCCCCAGCATTTT. Its translation is CASSPTDNQPQHF.

This clone has only one observation. The rearrangement joins TRBV15 to TRBJ2-4; 7 nucleotides line up with TRBD1. The CDR3 extends over 18 amino acids. CDR1 LNHNV and CDR2 YYDKDF come from the germline V gene (reference sequence). With V trimmed by 2 bases and J by 4 bases, 14 bases remained unmatched. The CDR3 protein is CATSRYSGQATQKNIQYF. CDR3 in DNA: TGTGCCACCAGCAGATATTCAGGACAGGCAACCCAGAAAAACATTCAGTACTTC. The full variable domain, with the rest looked up from reference TRBV15 and TRBJ2-4, is DAMVIQNPRYQVTQFGKPVTLSCSQTLNHNVMYWYQQKSSQAPKLLFHYYDKDFNNEADTPDNFQSRRPNTSFCFLDIRSPGLGDTAMYLCATSRYSGQATQKNIQYFGAGTRLSVL.

The J gene is TRBJ1-1, the V gene TRBV6-1; perhaps TRBD1 as D (5 bases). Germline CDR1 and CDR2: MNHNS and SASEGT. Trimming left V 5 bases short and J 4 bases short, with 8 bases between. The CDR3 contains 12 residues. Here the CDR3 reads CASSWGGTEAFF. The CDR3, as DNA: TGTGCCAGCAGTTGGGGGGGCACTGAAGCTTTCTTT.

The chain uses TRBV5-1 and TRBJ2-2, with 7 positions matching TRBD1. CDR1 SGHRS and CDR2 YFSETQ come from the germline V gene. The CDR3 totals 15 residues. J was trimmed by 0 bases and V by 7 bases; bases with no gene match: 6. CDR3 loop: CASRSGTANTGELFF. Here the CDR3 DNA reads TGCGCCAGCCGATCCGGGACAGCGAACACCGGGGAGCTGTTTTTT.

The chain has TRBV27 and TRBJ2-7, with no clear D. Germline V gene lookup returns CDR1 MNHEY and CDR2 SMNVEV (reference sequence). Trimming took off 5 bases at V and 0 bases at J, with 17 bases between the two ends. The CDR3 runs 16 residues. The CDR3 nucleotides are TGTGCCAGCAGTCTCCGACGTGGGATCAGCTCCTACGAGCAGTACTTC. Translating it yields CASSLRRGISSYEQYF.

The CDR3 loop is CASSVQLSSGANVLTF. CDR3 nucleotides: TGTGCCAGCAGCGTCCAGTTGAGCTCTGGGGCCAACGTCCTGACTTTC. The V call is TRBV2, the J call TRBJ2-6; D uncertain. Trimming shortened V by 6 bases and J by 0 bases, and 12 bases separated the two germline ends. Germline V gene sequence: CDR1 SNHLY, CDR2 FYNNEI. The CDR3 runs 16 residues.

On this clone: The same CDR3 arises from other DNA sequences in this sample as well. This sequence joins TRBV5-6 and TRBJ2-7; D gene unclear. CDR3 length equals 13 residues. V gave up 0 bases and J gave up 3 bases, with 7 bases separating them. Germline values: CDR1 SGHDT, CDR2 YYEEEE. The CDR3 DNA sequence: TGTGCCAGCAGCTTGGCCGGCAGCTACGAGCAGTACTTC. Protein product: CASSLAGSYEQYF.

This chain joins TRBV28 and TRBJ1-3; D gene uncertain. The CDR3 length is 14 residues. V lost 3 bases, J lost 0 bases, and 6 bases lay in between. Germline CDR1 MDHEN, CDR2 SYDVKM. CDR3 DNA: TGTGCCAGCAGTTTCAAGTCCTCTGGAAACACCATATATTTT. It encodes CASSFKSSGNTIYF. The whole variable domain, remainder taken from reference TRBV28 and TRBJ1-3, is DVKVTQSSRYLVKRTGEKVFLECVQDMDHENMFWYRQDPGLGLRLIYFSYDVKMKEKGDIPEGYSVSREKKERFSLILESASTNQTSMYLCASSFKSSGNTIYFGEGSWLTVV.

The chain employs TRBV10-3 and TRBJ1-4; no firm D call. CDR1 and CDR2 from the germline V gene are ENHRY and SYGVKD. The CDR3 consists of 16 residues. V dropped 0 bases and J dropped 1 base, with 9 bases sitting between them. This chain's CDR3 is CAISESKQLTNEKLFF. The DNA of the CDR3 is TGTGCCATCAGTGAGTCGAAGCAACTAACTAATGAAAAACTGTTTTTT.

The chain uses TRBV7-2 and TRBJ2-1, with TRBD1 as a possible D gene (5 bases). V lost 3 bases and J lost 1, with 7 bases in between. In germline, CDR1 is SGHTA, CDR2 FQGNSA. CDR3 length: 14 amino acids. DNA for the CDR3: TGTGCCAGCAGCTTCGACAGATCCTACAATGAGCAGTTCTTC. Its translation is CASSFDRSYNEQFF.

This clone was seen only once. The chain joins TRBV19 to TRBJ1-2; D remains ambiguous. The CDR3 is made up of 16 amino acids. CDR1 and CDR2 (germline): LNHDA, SQIVND (reference sequence). V was shortened by 5 bases and J by 4 bases, with 20 bases between the two germline ends. In DNA form, the CDR3 reads TGTGCCAGTAGTGCGGCCGGCCCTGGGGTCGGCTATGGCTACACCTTC. Translating gives CASSAAGPGVGYGYTF.

A word on this clone: Other DNA sequences in the same sample also yield this CDR3. The rearrangement uses TRBV7-9 and TRBJ1-1; no clear D. CDR1 and CDR2 (germline): SEHNR, FQNEAQ (reference sequence). The V end lost 3 bases, the J end lost 0 bases, and 8 bases lay between the germline ends. The CDR3 covers 14 residues. CDR3 nucleotide sequence: TGTGCCAGCAGCTTGTCAGCAATGAACACTGAAGCTTTCTTT. It yields the protein CASSLSAMNTEAFF.

This rearrangement joins TRBV5-4 to TRBJ2-5, with 11 bases matching TRBD2. This CDR3 comprises 17 residues. Trimming removed 4 bases from V and 1 base from J; junction bases left unmatched: 9. CDR1 and CDR2 from the germline V gene are SGHNT and YYREEE (reference sequence). The CDR3 protein is CASSPGGTSGSQETQYF. Here the CDR3 DNA reads TGTGCCAGCAGCCCTGGGGGGACTAGCGGATCCCAAGAGACCCAGTACTTC.

This clone was recorded once. The gene calls are TRBV29-1 and TRBJ1-1; D call uncertain. Trimming took 1 base from V and 7 from J, leaving 7 bases between them. Per germline, CDR1 SQVTM and CDR2 ANQGSEA. The CDR3 is made up of 11 amino acids. The CDR3 spells CSVEGQIEAFF. CDR3 DNA sequence: TGCAGCGTTGAAGGGCAGATTGAAGCTTTCTTT.

This chain joins TRBV5-1 and TRBJ2-2; TRBD1 matches at 7 bases. The CDR3 is made up of 18 amino acids. The germline CDR1 and CDR2 sequences are SGHRS and YFSETQ. Trimming took 4 bases from V and 4 from J; bases not matched to a gene: 16. The CDR3 loop reads CASSPETRQGGFTGELFF. CDR3 coding DNA: TGCGCCAGCAGCCCTGAGACCCGACAGGGTGGTTTCACCGGGGAGCTGTTTTTT.

The V call is TRBV25-1, the J call TRBJ2-2, with D perhaps TRBD1 or TRBD2 (5 bases each). The CDR3 spans 14 residues. From germline, CDR1 is MGHDK and CDR2 SYGVNS. V lost 9 bases and J lost 4, with 15 bases in between. The CDR3 region has the DNA TGTGCCAGTCGGGACCAAATACTCACCGGGGAGCTGTTTTTT. Protein sequence: CASRDQILTGELFF.

About this clone itself: The same CDR3 is also encoded by other DNA sequences in this sample. This chain uses TRBV10-3 with TRBJ1-5; the D gene is possibly TRBD1 (5 bases). Looked up from germline, CDR1 is ENHRY and CDR2 is SYGVKD. V lost 3 bases, J lost 2 bases, and 5 bases lay in between. The CDR3 length is 13 residues. The CDR3 loop reads CAISEGGNQPQHF. The CDR3 coding sequence is TGTGCCATCAGTGAAGGGGGCAATCAGCCCCAGCATTTT.